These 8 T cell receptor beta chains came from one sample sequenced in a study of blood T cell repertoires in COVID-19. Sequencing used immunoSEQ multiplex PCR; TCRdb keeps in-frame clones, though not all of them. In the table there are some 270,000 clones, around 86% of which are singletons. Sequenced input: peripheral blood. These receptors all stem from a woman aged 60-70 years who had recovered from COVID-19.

CDR3 protein: CASSEDRTGRFF. The CDR3, as DNA: TGTGCCAGCAGTGAAGATAGGACAGGACGGTTCTTC. The chain couples TRBV2 to TRBJ2-1; 7 positions agree with TRBD1. CDR1 is SNHLY and CDR2 is FYNNEI in the germline V gene. Germline trimming cut 1 base from V and 15 bases from J; bases unmatched to any gene: 6. The CDR3 contains 12 residues.

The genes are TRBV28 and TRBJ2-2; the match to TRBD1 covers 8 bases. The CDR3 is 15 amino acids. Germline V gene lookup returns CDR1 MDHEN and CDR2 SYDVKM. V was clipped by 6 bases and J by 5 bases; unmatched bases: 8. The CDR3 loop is CASRAAGGATGELFF. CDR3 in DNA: TGTGCCAGCAGAGCTGCAGGGGGCGCGACCGGGGAGCTGTTTTTT.

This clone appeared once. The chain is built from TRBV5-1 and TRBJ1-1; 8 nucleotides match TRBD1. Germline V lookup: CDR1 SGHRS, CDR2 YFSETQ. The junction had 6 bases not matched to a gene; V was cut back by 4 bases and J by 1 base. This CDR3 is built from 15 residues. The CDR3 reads CASSAGQGSNTEAFF. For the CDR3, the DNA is TGCGCCAGCAGCGCAGGACAGGGTTCGAACACTGAAGCTTTCTTT.

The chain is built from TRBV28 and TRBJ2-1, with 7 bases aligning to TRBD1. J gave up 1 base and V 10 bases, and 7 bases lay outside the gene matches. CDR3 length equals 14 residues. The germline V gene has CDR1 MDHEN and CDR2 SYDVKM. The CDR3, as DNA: TGTGCCATCGAGAGGGGGCGGTCCTACAATGAGCAGTTCTTC. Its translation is CAIERGRSYNEQFF. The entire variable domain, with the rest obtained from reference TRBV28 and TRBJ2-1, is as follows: DVKVTQSSRYLVKRTGEKVFLECVQDMDHENMFWYRQDPGLGLRLIYFSYDVKMKEKGDIPEGYSVSREKKERFSLILESASTNQTSMYLCAIERGRSYNEQFFGPGTRLTVL.

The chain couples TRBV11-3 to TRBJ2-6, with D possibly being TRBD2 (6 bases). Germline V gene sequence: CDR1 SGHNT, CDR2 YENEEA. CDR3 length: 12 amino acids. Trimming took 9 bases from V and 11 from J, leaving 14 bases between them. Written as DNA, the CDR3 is TGTGCCAGTACCTCCTCGGGGGACGTCCTGACTTTC. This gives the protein CASTSSGDVLTF.

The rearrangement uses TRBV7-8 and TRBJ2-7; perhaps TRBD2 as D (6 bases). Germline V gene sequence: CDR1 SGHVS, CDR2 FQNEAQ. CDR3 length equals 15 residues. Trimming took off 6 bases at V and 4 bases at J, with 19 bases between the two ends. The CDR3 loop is CASSSQPGTEYEQYF. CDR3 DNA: TGTGCCAGCAGTTCCCAACCCGGGACTGAGTACGAGCAGTACTTC.

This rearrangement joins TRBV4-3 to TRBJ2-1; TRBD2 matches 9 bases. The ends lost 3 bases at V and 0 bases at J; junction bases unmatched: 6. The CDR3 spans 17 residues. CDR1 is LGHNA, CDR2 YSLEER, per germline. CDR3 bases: TGCGCCAGCAGCCACGCAAGCGGGGGGATCTCCTACAATGAGCAGTTCTTC. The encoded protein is CASSHASGGISYNEQFF.

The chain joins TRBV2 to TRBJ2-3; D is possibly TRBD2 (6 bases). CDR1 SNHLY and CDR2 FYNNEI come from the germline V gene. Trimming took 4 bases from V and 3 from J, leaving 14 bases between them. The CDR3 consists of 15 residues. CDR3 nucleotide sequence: TGTGCCAGCAGTGCTCGGACTACCCCAACAGATACGCAGTATTTT. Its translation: CASSARTTPTDTQYF.